The entry that follows covers one T cell receptor beta chain sequence. The repertoire was sequenced with immunoSEQ multiplex PCR; TCRdb's copy has only in-frame clones and lacks some. Of roughly 65,000 clones listed, 91% are singletons. The data derive from a study of T cell changes during pregnancy in multiple sclerosis. V lost 5 bases, J lost 1 base, and 12 bases stayed unmatched. CDR1 is MDHEN and CDR2 is SYDVKM in the germline V gene. The CDR3 spans 19 residues. The V and J genes are TRBV28 and TRBJ2-1; TRBD1 agrees at 12 bases. The receptor's source is a female donor in good health, enrolled as a control in a pregnancy study. The sequencing here drew on peripheral blood, taken in the third trimester of pregnancy. DNA of the CDR3: TGTGCCAGCAGTCCGTCCCGGGACAGGGGGCTAGGGTCCTACAATGAGCAGTTCTTC. Its translation is CASSPSRDRGLGSYNEQFF.